Sequencing of this T cell receptor (beta chain) was carried out in a study of T cells in tuberculosis. Study at large: This South African cohort compared adolescents with or without latent tuberculosis against adults with active tuberculosis. Notes on the study in general: Classification accuracy was 75% to 90% (AUROC under 0.95) with the GMM-specific repertoire. Shorter CDR3-alpha in active tuberculosis partly drove smaller distances.

Notes on this clone: Its antigen remains unknown.

Each donor contributed 90,000 to 100,000 T cells on average, unsorted. Produced via immunoSEQ multiplex PCR; TCRdb's table is partial and in-frame only. The data contain 37,000 or so clones, almost 95% of them singletons. This TCR derives from a donor aged 5 to 30 with latent tuberculosis or without tuberculosis infection. Some clones in this sample may be carry-over from other donors' samples. Source material: PBMCs.

CDR3 loop: CSQLKWTVFNSGANVLTF. CDR3 nucleotide sequence: TGCAGCCAATTGAAATGGACAGTTTTTAACTCTGGGGCCAACGTCCTGACTTTC. The chain carries TRBV29-1 and TRBJ2-6; D may be TRBD1 (6 bases). CDR3 length: 18 residues. Trimming pared 8 bases from V and 0 bases from J, leaving 23 bases between. Looked up from germline, CDR1 is SQVTM and CDR2 is ANQGSEA.